The 22 T cell receptor beta chains listed next were all sequenced from one sample in a study of T cells in tumors and immune-related adverse events. Repertoires were generated with immunoSEQ multiplex PCR, while TCRdb's copy carries only in-frame clones and drops some. The data contain tens of thousands of clones, about 90% of them singletons. Specimen: lymph node tissue, collected from a patient treated with anti-PD-1 therapy. The origin of the receptors is a female donor with metastatic renal cell carcinoma.

The chain links TRBV28 to TRBJ2-7; D remains ambiguous. There are 14 residues in the CDR3. Germline V CDR1 and CDR2: MDHEN, SYDVKM. V dropped 4 bases and J dropped 3 bases, with 13 bases sitting between them. The CDR3 region has the DNA TGTGCCAGCAGTTCCTATAAGGGCTACTACGAGCAGTACTTC. Protein product: CASSSYKGYYEQYF.

The V and J genes are TRBV18 and TRBJ2-7, with D maybe TRBD2 (6 bases). The germline V and J ends were trimmed by 4 bases and 5 bases, with 9 bases remaining between them. The CDR3 spans 12 residues. Germline values: CDR1 KGHSH, CDR2 LQKENI. The CDR3 DNA follows: TGTGCCAGCTCACATAGCGGAAACGAGCAGTACTTC. Its protein is CASSHSGNEQYF.

This chain uses TRBV5-4 with TRBJ2-1, with TRBD2 as a possible D gene (5 bases). V lost 0 bases and J 0 bases, leaving 10 bases between the germline ends. The CDR3 consists of 16 residues. Germline V gives CDR1 SGHNT, CDR2 YYREEE (reference sequence). The CDR3, as DNA: TGTGCCAGCAGCTTGGGCGGGCCGCCCTCCTACAATGAGCAGTTCTTC. It yields the protein CASSLGGPPSYNEQFF.

This clone came up once. CDR3 in DNA: TGTGCCAGCAGCGGTGGGGGTTCCAATCAGCCCCAGCATTTT. Encoded protein: CASSGGGSNQPQHF. This chain joins TRBV28 and TRBJ1-5; D may be TRBD1 (5 bases). Germline assignment: CDR1 MDHEN and CDR2 SYDVKM. The V and J ends lost 6 bases and 3 bases respectively, with 12 bases between them. CDR3 length: 14 amino acids.

The V and J genes are TRBV5-4 and TRBJ1-3; D is uncertain. CDR3 size: 13 residues. V was shortened by 0 bases and J by 7 bases, with 8 bases between the two germline ends. From germline, CDR1 is SGHNT and CDR2 YYREEE (reference sequence). The CDR3 loop reads CASSLAVGNTIYF. Here the CDR3 DNA reads TGTGCCAGCAGCTTGGCCGTAGGGAACACCATATATTTT.

The chain employs TRBV9 and TRBJ1-2, with TRBD1 matching 9 bases. The CDR3 sequence is 18 residues long. V was pared by 4 bases and J by 1 base, with 14 bases of the junction left unmatched. The germline V gene encodes CDR1 SGDLS and CDR2 YYNGEE. CDR3: CASSSSTGQGQINYGYTF. The CDR3 DNA is TGTGCCAGCAGCTCATCGACGGGACAGGGCCAGATTAACTATGGCTACACCTTC. The variable domain in full, with the rest retrieved from reference TRBV9 and TRBJ1-2, is DSGVTQTPKHLITATGQRVTLRCSPRSGDLSVYWYQQSLDQGLQFLIQYYNGEERAKGNILERFSAQQFPDLHSELNLSSLELGDSALYFCASSSSTGQGQINYGYTFGSGTRLTVV.

The chain couples TRBV5-5 to TRBJ1-4; TRBD1 might be the D (5 bases). Germline CDR1 SGHKS, CDR2 YYEKEE (reference sequence). This CDR3 has 17 residues. Deletions cut 4 bases from V and 11 bases from J, with 27 bases between. CDR3 sequence reads: CASSPDPAGITTMKLFF. The DNA for the CDR3 is TGTGCCAGCAGCCCCGACCCGGCAGGGATCACCACGATGAAACTGTTTTTT.

J is TRBJ2-1 and V is TRBV28; D unclear. Germline V lookup: CDR1 MDHEN, CDR2 SYDVKM. V was shortened by 3 bases and J by 6 bases, with 3 bases between the two germline ends. The CDR3 covers 11 residues. For the CDR3, the DNA is TGTGCCAGCAGTTTTTCCAATGAGCAGTTCTTC. This sequence encodes CASSFSNEQFF. Looking up the rest from reference TRBV28 and TRBJ2-1 gives the full variable domain: DVKVTQSSRYLVKRTGEKVFLECVQDMDHENMFWYRQDPGLGLRLIYFSYDVKMKEKGDIPEGYSVSREKKERFSLILESASTNQTSMYLCASSFSNEQFFGPGTRLTVL.

CDR3 loop: CASSPPPGYNEQFF. CDR3 bases: TGCGCCAGCAGCCCCCCCCCGGGCTACAATGAGCAGTTCTTC. The gene calls are TRBV5-1 and TRBJ2-1; D not certain. The ends were cut back, 4 bases at V and 3 bases at J, with 11 bases in the middle. Germline-derived CDR1 and CDR2 are SGHRS and YFSETQ. The CDR3 runs to 14 residues.

The chain couples TRBV5-1 to TRBJ2-5; D remains unclear. The germline gives CDR1 SGHRS, CDR2 YFSETQ. V lost 4 bases, J lost 5 bases, and 9 bases lay in between. This CDR3 is built from 12 residues. The CDR3 DNA is TGCGCCAGCAGCCACCCCCAGGAGACCCAGTACTTC. It codes for CASSHPQETQYF.

This chain links TRBV6-5 with TRBJ1-5, with unresolved D. This CDR3 spans 13 amino acids. With 2 bases removed from V and 7 bases from J, the gap between germline ends came to 9 bases. The germline V gene has CDR1 MNHEY and CDR2 SVGAGI. The CDR3: CASSYTSSQPQHF. For the CDR3, the DNA is TGTGCCAGCAGTTACACTTCCAGCCAGCCCCAGCATTTT.

The chain links TRBV7-9 to TRBJ2-1, with 8 bases matching TRBD1. The CDR3 loop spans 16 amino acids. CDR1 is SEHNR, CDR2 FQNEAQ, per germline (reference sequence). Unmatched junction bases numbered 6, after V lost 5 bases and J lost 0 bases. CDR3 sequence reads: CASSPGQEISYNEQFF. In nucleotides, the CDR3 is TGTGCCAGCAGCCCGGGACAGGAGATCTCCTACAATGAGCAGTTCTTC. Full variable domain (remainder filled in from reference TRBV7-9 and TRBJ2-1): DTGVSQNPRHKITKRGQNVTFRCDPISEHNRLYWYRQTLGQGPEFLTYFQNEAQLEKSRLLSDRFSAERPKGSFSTLEIQRTEQGDSAMYLCASSPGQEISYNEQFFGPGTRLTVL.

The chain has TRBV5-1 and TRBJ2-5, with 7 bases that match TRBD1. CDR1 is SGHRS, CDR2 YFSETQ, per germline. There are 15 residues in the CDR3. V was clipped by 4 bases and J by 2 bases; unmatched bases: 8. The CDR3 spells CASSPRQGHQETQYF. DNA for the CDR3: TGCGCCAGCAGCCCCAGACAGGGCCATCAAGAGACCCAGTACTTC.

V is TRBV27 and J is TRBJ1-1; D may be TRBD1 (5 bases). V lost 0 bases and J lost 1, with 12 bases in between. CDR1 and CDR2 from the germline V gene are MNHEY and SMNVEV (reference sequence). The CDR3 length is 16 residues. The CDR3 sequence: CASSLSIPGGNTEAFF. DNA of the CDR3: TGTGCCAGCAGTTTATCGATCCCTGGGGGGAACACTGAAGCTTTCTTT.

The chain carries TRBV5-5 and TRBJ2-7; D unresolved. The germline CDR1 and CDR2 sequences are SGHKS and YYEKEE (reference sequence). The CDR3 totals 13 residues. V lost 0 bases, J lost 4 bases, and 8 bases lay in between. The CDR3 DNA is TGTGCCAGCAGCTTGGAGCCCGAATACGAGCAGTACTTC. Translation: CASSLEPEYEQYF.

The chain recombines TRBV9 with TRBJ1-4, with D perhaps matching TRBD1 (6 bases). The length of the CDR3 is 16 residues. V was trimmed by 4 bases and J by 0 bases, leaving 13 bases between them. The germline CDR1 and CDR2 sequences are SGDLS and YYNGEE. DNA for the CDR3: TGTGCCAGCAGCTCCACCCGACAGGCAACTAATGAAAAACTGTTTTTT. Encoded protein: CASSSTRQATNEKLFF. Together with reference TRBV9 and TRBJ1-4, the CDR3 gives the full variable domain: DSGVTQTPKHLITATGQRVTLRCSPRSGDLSVYWYQQSLDQGLQFLIQYYNGEERAKGNILERFSAQQFPDLHSELNLSSLELGDSALYFCASSSTRQATNEKLFFGSGTQLSVL.

This chain joins TRBV10-2 and TRBJ2-4; 9 nucleotides line up with TRBD1. With 5 bases clipped from V and 5 bases from J, the junction kept 4 bases outside the gene matches. The CDR3 is 14 amino acids. Germline V gene sequence: CDR1 WSHSY, CDR2 SAAADI. The CDR3 nucleotides read TGCGCCAGCAGTAAACAGGGGGCTGAAAACATTCAGTACTTC. It encodes CASSKQGAENIQYF.

CDR3 residues: CASSGNTDTQYF. The CDR3 DNA follows: TGTGCCAGCAGCGGTAACACAGATACGCAGTATTTT. The genes are TRBV5-4 and TRBJ2-3; D remains ambiguous. Between the trimmed V and J ends, which lost 4 bases and 2 bases, there was a span of 5 bases. Germline V CDR1 and CDR2: SGHNT, YYREEE (reference sequence). The CDR3 loop spans 12 amino acids.

The V call is TRBV6-5, the J call TRBJ2-7; D unresolved. The CDR3 length is 15 residues. V lost 6 bases and J lost 4, with 19 bases in between. Per germline, CDR1 MNHEY and CDR2 SVGAGI. Written as DNA, the CDR3 is TGTGCCAGCAGCACTGGCAGTGGGTATTTTTACGAGCAGTACTTC. It specifies CASSTGSGYFYEQYF.

The rearrangement links TRBV5-4 to TRBJ2-3; D is perhaps TRBD2 (5 bases). V was shortened by 0 bases and J by 2 bases, with 13 bases between the two germline ends. The CDR3 runs 16 residues. The germline CDR1 and CDR2 sequences are SGHNT and YYREEE (reference sequence). The CDR3 reads CASSLGARTATDTQYF. CDR3 bases: TGTGCCAGCAGCTTGGGCGCAAGGACTGCCACAGATACGCAGTATTTT.

The V and J genes are TRBV18 and TRBJ2-7; 7 nucleotides line up with TRBD2. Germline lookup yields CDR1 KGHSH and CDR2 LQKENI. Trimming took 1 base from V and 5 from J; bases not matched to a gene: 11. The CDR3 sequence is 16 residues long. CDR3 sequence: CASSPRERGRGDEQYF. In nucleotides, the CDR3 is TGTGCCAGCTCACCACGAGAGCGCGGGAGAGGAGACGAGCAGTACTTC.

This chain links TRBV19 with TRBJ1-5; tentative D call: TRBD1 (6 bases). The CDR3 totals 16 residues. V lost 6 bases, J lost 4 bases, and 19 bases lay in between. CDR1 is LNHDA, CDR2 SQIVND, per germline (reference sequence). CDR3 amino acids: CASSTGWGAVNQPQHF. The CDR3 bases are TGTGCCAGTAGCACGGGCTGGGGGGCAGTGAATCAGCCCCAGCATTTT.